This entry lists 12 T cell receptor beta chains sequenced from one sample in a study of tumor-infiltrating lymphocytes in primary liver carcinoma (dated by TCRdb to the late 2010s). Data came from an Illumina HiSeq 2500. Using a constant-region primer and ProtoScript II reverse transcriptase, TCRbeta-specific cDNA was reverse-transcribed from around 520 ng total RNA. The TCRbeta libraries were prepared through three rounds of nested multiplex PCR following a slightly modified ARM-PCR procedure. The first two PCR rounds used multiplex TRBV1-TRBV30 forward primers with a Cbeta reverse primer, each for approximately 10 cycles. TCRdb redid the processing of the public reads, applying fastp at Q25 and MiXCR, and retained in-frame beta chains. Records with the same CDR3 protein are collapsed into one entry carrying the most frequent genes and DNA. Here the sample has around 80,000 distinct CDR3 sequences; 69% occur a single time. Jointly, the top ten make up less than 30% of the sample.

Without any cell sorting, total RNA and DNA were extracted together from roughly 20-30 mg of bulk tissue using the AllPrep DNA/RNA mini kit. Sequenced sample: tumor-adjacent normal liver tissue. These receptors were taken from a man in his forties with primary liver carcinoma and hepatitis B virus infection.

The CDR3 protein is CSVLRTSGSETFF. CDR3 sequence (DNA): TGCAGCGTTTTAAGGACCTCAGGCTCCGAAACTTTCTTT. V and J are TRBV29-1 and TRBJ1-1; D gene unclear. CDR1 is SQVTM and CDR2 is ANQGSEA in the germline V gene. This CDR3 comprises 13 residues. V dropped 5 bases and J dropped 12 bases, with 22 bases sitting between them.

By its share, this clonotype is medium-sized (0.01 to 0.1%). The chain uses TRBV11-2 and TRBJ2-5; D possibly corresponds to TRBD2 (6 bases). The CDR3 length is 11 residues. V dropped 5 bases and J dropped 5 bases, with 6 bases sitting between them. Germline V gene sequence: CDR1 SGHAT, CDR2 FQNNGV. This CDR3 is CASSRGETQYF. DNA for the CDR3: TGTGCCAGCAGCCGGGGGGAGACCCAGTACTTC.

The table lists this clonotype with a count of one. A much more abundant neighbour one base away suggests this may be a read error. The CDR3 loop reads CASSAGQGAYGYTF. In DNA form, the CDR3 reads TGTGCCAGCAGCGCGGGACAGGGGGCCTATGGCTACACCTTC. The chain combines TRBV7-9 with TRBJ1-2; 12 bases agree with TRBD1. CDR1 is SEHNR and CDR2 is FQNEAQ in the germline V gene (reference sequence). V lost 5 bases to trimming and J lost 4 bases; unmatched junction nucleotides: 2. The CDR3 contains 14 residues.

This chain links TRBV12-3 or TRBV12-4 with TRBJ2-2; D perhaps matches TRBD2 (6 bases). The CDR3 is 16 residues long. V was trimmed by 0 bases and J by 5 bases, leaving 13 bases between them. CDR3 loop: CASSLAPAGVTGELFF. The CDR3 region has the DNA TGTGCCAGCAGTTTAGCTCCAGCGGGTGTGACCGGGGAGCTGTTTTTT.

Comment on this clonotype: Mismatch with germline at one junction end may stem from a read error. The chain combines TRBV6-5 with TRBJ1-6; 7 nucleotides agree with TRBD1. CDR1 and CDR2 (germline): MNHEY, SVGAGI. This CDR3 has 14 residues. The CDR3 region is CASSYGDSNSPLHF. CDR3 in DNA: TGCGCCAGCAGTTACGGGGACAGCAATTCACCCCTCCACTTT.

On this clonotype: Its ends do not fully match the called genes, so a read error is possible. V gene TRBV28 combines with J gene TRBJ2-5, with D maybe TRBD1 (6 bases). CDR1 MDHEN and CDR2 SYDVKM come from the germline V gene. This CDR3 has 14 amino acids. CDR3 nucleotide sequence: TGTCCCAGCAATTTACAGGGTTTTGGAGAGACCCAGTACTTC. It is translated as CPSNLQGFGETQYF.

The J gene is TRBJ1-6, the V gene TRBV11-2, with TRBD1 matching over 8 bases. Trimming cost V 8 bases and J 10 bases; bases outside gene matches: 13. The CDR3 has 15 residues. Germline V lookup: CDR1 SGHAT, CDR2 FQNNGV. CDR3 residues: CASGPTGQGESPLHF. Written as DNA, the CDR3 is TGTGCCAGCGGACCAACCGGACAGGGCGAATCACCCCTCCACTTT.

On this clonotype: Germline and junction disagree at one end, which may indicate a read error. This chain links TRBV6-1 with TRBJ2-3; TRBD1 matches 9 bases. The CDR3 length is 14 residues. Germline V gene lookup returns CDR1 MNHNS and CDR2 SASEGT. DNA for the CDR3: TGTGCCAGGAGTGAGGGACAGGGTACAGATACGCAGTATTTT. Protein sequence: CARSEGQGTDTQYF.

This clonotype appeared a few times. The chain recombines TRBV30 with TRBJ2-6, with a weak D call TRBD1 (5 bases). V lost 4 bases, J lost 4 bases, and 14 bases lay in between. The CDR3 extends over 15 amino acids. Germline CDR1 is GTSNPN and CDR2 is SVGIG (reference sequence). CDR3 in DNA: TGTGCCTGGACCCCCGGACATGGCGGGGCCAACGTCCTGACTTTC. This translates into CAWTPGHGGANVLTF.

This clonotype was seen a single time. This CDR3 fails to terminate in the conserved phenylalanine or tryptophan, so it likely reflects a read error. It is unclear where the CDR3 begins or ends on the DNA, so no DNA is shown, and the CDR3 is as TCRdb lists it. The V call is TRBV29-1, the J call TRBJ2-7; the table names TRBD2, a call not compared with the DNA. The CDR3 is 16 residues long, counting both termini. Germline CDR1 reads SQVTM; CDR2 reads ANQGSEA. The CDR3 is CSAMTSGTGTTYEQYL.

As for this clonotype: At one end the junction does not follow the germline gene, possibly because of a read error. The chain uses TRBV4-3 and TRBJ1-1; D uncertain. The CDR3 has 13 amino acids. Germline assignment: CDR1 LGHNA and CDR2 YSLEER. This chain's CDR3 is CASSQVSYGETFF. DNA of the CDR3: TGCGCCAGTAGCCAAGTCTCCTATGGTGAAACTTTCTTT.

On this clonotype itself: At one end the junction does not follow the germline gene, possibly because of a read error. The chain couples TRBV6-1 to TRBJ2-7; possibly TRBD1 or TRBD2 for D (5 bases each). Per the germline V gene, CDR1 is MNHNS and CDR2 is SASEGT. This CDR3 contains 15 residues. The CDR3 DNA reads TGTGCCAGCAGTGAAGGGGCTAGAGGGACCTACGAGCAGTATTTC. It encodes CASSEGARGTYEQYF.